This T cell receptor (beta chain) is drawn from a study of CXCR3-negative and CXCR3-positive naive CD8 T cells. Study findings and constraints: CXCR3-positive naive cells carried more hydrophobic TRB CDR3s than CXCR3-negative ones.

With respect to this clonotype: The target antigen is unknown.

Libraries were UMI-labeled 5' RACE TRB cDNA. TCRdb reanalyzed the 5' RACE reads, giving one entry per CDR3 protein sequence and no DNA. Its clone listing holds some 140,000 distinct CDR3 sequences. The CDR3 length is 14 residues. Germline CDR1 reads SGHAT; CDR2 reads FQDESV (reference sequence). V usage is TRBV11-1 and J usage is TRBJ1-1; without DNA, the TCRdb call of TRBD1 cannot be checked. Sequencing was done on a sample of naive CXCR3+ CD8+ T cells from blood. Regarding subset: CD45RO-CCR7+CD27+CD95- naive CD8+ T cells expressing CXCR3 (TNR3+). The TCR originated in a human donor in good health. Some clones in this sample may be carry-over from other donors' samples. This CDR3 is CASSPDRVGTEAFF.